A selection of T cell receptor beta chains follows, all from one sample in a study of cytomegalovirus exposure and HLA in healthy donors. Profiling relied on immunoSEQ multiplex PCR, and the TCRdb table lists in-frame clones only, not all of them. The sample lists under 200,000 clones; 75% to 90% were seen once. The sample comprised PBMCs. All receptors derive from a woman aged 25 to 45 in good health and CMV-seronegative. CDR3s include the opening cysteine and the closing phenylalanine or tryptophan. Each record gives: D gene, clone size, J gene, V gene, CDR3 protein, CDR3 DNA. A D gene is named only where the DNA matches it firmly. The listing skips clone size in some rows; elsewhere it reads once, few, many or a size class.

>.|.|TRBJ1-5|TRBV2
CASSEGGFQPQHF
TGTGCCAGCAGTGAAGGAGGGTTTCAGCCCCAGCATTTT
>.|.|TRBJ2-7|TRBV6-5
CASSYQVNYEQYF
TGTGCCAGCAGTTACCAGGTAAACTACGAGCAGTACTTC
>TRBD1|once|TRBJ1-1|TRBV5-1
CASSSTGAGAEAFF
TGCGCCAGCAGCTCGACAGGGGCTGGCGCTGAAGCTTTCTTT
>.|.|TRBJ2-7|TRBV5-4
CASSYELGLEQYF
TGTGCCAGCAGCTACGAACTAGGCTTAGAGCAGTACTTC
>TRBD1|once|TRBJ1-5|TRBV6-1
CASSGPTGAQPQHF
TGTGCCAGCAGTGGACCGACAGGGGCTCAGCCCCAGCATTTT
>TRBD1|.|TRBJ1-2|TRBV11-2
CASSRRMAGGVFDYGYTF
TGTGCCAGCAGCCGTCGGATGGCAGGGGGCGTTTTTGACTATGGCTACACCTTC
>.|.|TRBJ2-7|TRBV5-6
CASSQGIEQYF
TGTGCCAGCAGCCAGGGGATCGAGCAGTACTTC
>.|.|TRBJ1-2|TRBV6-6
CASSPNQVPYGYTF
TGTGCCAGCAGTCCGAACCAGGTCCCCTATGGCTACACCTTC
>TRBD2|.|TRBJ2-7|TRBV6-1
CASTRTSGVYEQYF
TGTGCCAGCACCAGGACTAGCGGGGTCTACGAGCAGTACTTC
>TRBD1|.|TRBJ1-5|TRBV6-5
CASSPGQTLNQPQHF
TGTGCCAGCAGTCCGGGACAGACTTTAAATCAGCCCCAGCATTTT